Below are 25 T cell receptor beta chains sequenced from a single sample in a study of blood T cell repertoires in COVID-19. Here immunoSEQ multiplex PCR was the method, and the copy in TCRdb shows in-frame clones only, minus some. This sample yields 200,000 to 250,000 clones, of which 70% to 85% are seen a single time; around 2% belongs to the top ten. What was sequenced was PBMCs or T cells enriched from blood (not recorded which). The receptors come from a man between 60 and 75 years old who had recovered from COVID-19.

In DNA form, the CDR3 reads TGTGCCAGCAGCACCGAGAGACGGGATGGCTACACCTTC. Its protein product is CASSTERRDGYTF. The chain has TRBV5-4 and TRBJ1-2, with D unclear. Germline CDR1 and CDR2: SGHNT and YYREEE (reference sequence). The CDR3 covers 13 residues. V was cut by 4 bases and J by 6 bases, with 13 bases left in between. Variable domain in full (rest from reference TRBV5-4 and TRBJ1-2): ETGVTQSPTHLIKTRGQQVTLRCSSQSGHNTVSWYQQALGQGPQFIFQYYREEENGRGNFPPRFSGLQFPNYSSELNVNALELDDSALYLCASSTERRDGYTFGSGTRLTVV.

The V gene is TRBV5-5, the J gene TRBJ2-7; D is possibly TRBD2 (5 bases). This CDR3 is built from 15 residues. V was clipped by 3 bases and J by 3 bases, with 16 bases between them. Germline V CDR1 and CDR2: SGHKS, YYEKEE (reference sequence). The CDR3 sequence: CASSSERRVDYEQYF. The CDR3 nucleotides read TGTGCCAGCAGCTCCGAGCGGCGGGTAGACTACGAGCAGTACTTC.

This chain links TRBV2 with TRBJ2-1; 12 bases map to TRBD2. Trimming cost V 4 bases and J 7 bases; bases outside gene matches: 5. CDR3 length equals 15 residues. Per the germline V gene, CDR1 is SNHLY and CDR2 is FYNNEI. CDR3 sequence reads: CASSGLAGGWNEQFF. DNA for the CDR3: TGTGCCAGCAGTGGGCTAGCGGGGGGGTGGAATGAGCAGTTCTTC.

The V and J genes are TRBV19 and TRBJ1-4, with 9 bases that match TRBD1. V was clipped by 8 bases and J by 5 bases; unmatched bases: 9. In germline, CDR1 is LNHDA, CDR2 SQIVND (reference sequence). The CDR3 is 15 amino acids. The CDR3, as DNA: TGTGCCAGTGAAAACTCCGGGACAGGGAATGAAAAACTGTTTTTT. Amino acids: CASENSGTGNEKLFF.

The rearrangement links TRBV14 to TRBJ1-2; 7 bases map to TRBD1. This CDR3 is 13 amino acids long. Per the germline V gene, CDR1 is SGHDN and CDR2 is FVKESK. V trimming: 4 bases; J trimming: 4 bases; junction bases outside the gene matches: 3. In nucleotides, the CDR3 is TGTGCCAGCAGCCCGGGACAGCTCTATGGCTACACCTTC. It specifies CASSPGQLYGYTF.

This chain uses TRBV19 with TRBJ1-5; 9 bases fit TRBD1. The CDR3 is 16 amino acids. The germline V gene has CDR1 LNHDA and CDR2 SQIVND (reference sequence). The V and J ends lost 5 bases and 3 bases, in that order; junction bases with no gene match: 8. The DNA of the CDR3 is TGTGCCAGTAGTCCCCGACAGGGGGTAATCAATCAGCCCCAGCATTTT. Translation: CASSPRQGVINQPQHF.

Concerning this clone: Other DNA variants within this sample encode the same CDR3. The chain links TRBV19 to TRBJ1-5, with a possible D match to TRBD1 (6 bases). The V end was cut by 2 bases, the J end by 4 bases, with 12 bases between. The CDR3 totals 15 residues. Germline V CDR1 and CDR2: LNHDA, SQIVND (reference sequence). CDR3 in DNA: TGTGCCAGTAGTATACTCGGACAGCTTAATCAGCCCCAGCATTTT. It translates to CASSILGQLNQPQHF.

A word on this clone: Sequence at one end of the junction differs from germline and may be a read error. The chain is built from TRBV7-7 and TRBJ2-1, with 14 positions matching TRBD2. This CDR3 spans 15 amino acids. Looked up from germline, CDR1 is SSHAT and CDR2 is FNYEAQ (reference sequence). The CDR3 reads CASSRLAGGYNEQFF. For the CDR3, the DNA is TGTGCTAGCAGCAGACTAGCGGGGGGGTACAATGAGCAGTTCTTC. Together with reference TRBV7-7 and TRBJ2-1, the CDR3 gives the full variable domain: GAGVSQSPRYKVTKRGQDVTLRCDPISSHATLYWYQQALGQGPEFLTYFNYEAQPDKSGLPSDRFSAERPEGSISTLTIQRTEQRDSAMYRCASSRLAGGYNEQFFGPGTRLTVL.

The chain recombines TRBV7-9 with TRBJ1-2, with D perhaps matching TRBD1 (5 bases). Deletions cut 8 bases from V and 8 bases from J, with 21 bases between. CDR3 length: 14 residues. Germline V gene lookup returns CDR1 SEHNR and CDR2 FQNEAQ (reference sequence). Written as DNA, the CDR3 is TGTGCCAGCTCCCCGGCGGACACCGGCGTCGGCTACACCTTC. This translates into CASSPADTGVGYTF.

This clone was recorded once. The rearrangement links TRBV10-1 to TRBJ2-5, with 10 bases matching TRBD1. CDR3 length: 15 amino acids. The V segment lost 3 bases and the J segment 3 bases; nucleotides outside the gene matches: 4. Germline V gene data show CDR1 as WNHNN and CDR2 as SYGVQD (reference sequence). The CDR3: CASSDGTGVEETQYF. For the CDR3, the DNA is TGCGCCAGCAGTGACGGGACAGGGGTCGAAGAGACCCAGTACTTC.

This chain connects TRBV5-6 to TRBJ1-2; D uncertain. The germline V gene encodes CDR1 SGHDT and CDR2 YYEEEE. The V gene lost 0 bases and the J gene lost 8 bases, with 14 bases spanning the gap. The CDR3 extends over 14 amino acids. Here the CDR3 DNA reads TGTGCCAGCAGCTTGGACCAGGCCGGGGAAGGCTACACCTTC. Protein product: CASSLDQAGEGYTF.

This rearrangement joins TRBV4-1 to TRBJ1-2, with TRBD1 matching 7 bases. Per the germline V gene, CDR1 is MGHRA and CDR2 is YSYEKL. The J segment lost 4 bases and the V segment lost 0 bases, leaving 5 bases of the junction unmatched. The CDR3 extends over 15 amino acids. This CDR3 reads CASSQEGQRVYGYTF. The CDR3 bases are TGCGCCAGCAGCCAAGAGGGACAGCGAGTCTATGGCTACACCTTC.

This clone was recorded once. V and J are TRBV18 and TRBJ2-1; 14 bases are a match to TRBD2. With 1 base clipped from V and 4 bases from J, the junction kept 6 bases outside the gene matches. Germline V gene sequence: CDR1 KGHSH, CDR2 LQKENI. The CDR3 loop spans 18 amino acids. The chain's CDR3 is CASSPQTSGGAGYNEQFF. As DNA, the CDR3 is TGTGCCAGCTCACCACAGACTAGCGGGGGGGCCGGTTACAATGAGCAGTTCTTC.

The V gene is TRBV3-1 (or the pseudogene TRBV3-2), the J gene TRBJ1-5, with no clear D. With 4 bases removed from V and 5 bases from J, the gap between germline ends came to 9 bases. Germline V lookup: CDR1 LGHDT, CDR2 YNNKEL (reference sequence). This CDR3 region has 13 residues. CDR3 in DNA: TGTGCCAGCAGCCCCATGGTAGATCAGCCCCAGCATTTT. Translated, it gives CASSPMVDQPQHF.

The gene calls are TRBV28 and TRBJ1-5; 8 bases fit TRBD1. This CDR3 is built from 14 residues. The V and J ends lost 3 bases and 7 bases, in that order; junction bases with no gene match: 5. Germline CDR1 MDHEN, CDR2 SYDVKM. Written as DNA, the CDR3 is TGTGCCAGCAGTTTCGGACAGGGAAGACAGCCCCAGCATTTT. As protein: CASSFGQGRQPQHF.

The chain uses TRBV27 and TRBJ2-7; D is unresolved. The V gene lost 10 bases and the J gene lost 2 bases, with 9 bases spanning the gap. From germline, CDR1 is MNHEY and CDR2 SMNVEV (reference sequence). The CDR3 length is 11 residues. As DNA, the CDR3 is TGTGCCACGGGTCTGACCTACGAGCAGTACTTC. Translation: CATGLTYEQYF.

The chain has TRBV11-2 and TRBJ2-7; D may be TRBD2 (5 bases). The CDR3 sequence is 15 residues long. CDR1 and CDR2 (germline): SGHAT, FQNNGV. The ends were cut back, 0 bases at V and 3 bases at J, with 12 bases in the middle. For the CDR3, the DNA is TGTGCCAGCAGCTTAGATGGGAGACACCGCTACGAGCAGTACTTC. Protein product: CASSLDGRHRYEQYF.

This clone was picked up one time. J is TRBJ1-1 and V is TRBV10-2, with TRBD1 matching over 7 bases. The CDR3 contains 13 residues. V dropped 7 bases and J dropped 1; count of bases not matched to a gene: 3. The germline V gene encodes CDR1 WSHSY and CDR2 SAAADI. The DNA for the CDR3 is TGCGCCAGCACCGACAGGGAGAACACTGAAGCTTTCTTT. Translating it yields CASTDRENTEAFF.

The CDR3 here is CASSFQEGSPLHF. The CDR3 DNA is TGTGCCAGCAGTTTCCAGGAGGGTTCACCCCTCCACTTT. The V gene is TRBV27, the J gene TRBJ1-6; D is unresolved. The V end lost 3 bases, the J end lost 9 bases, and 9 bases lay between the germline ends. Germline V gene sequence: CDR1 MNHEY, CDR2 SMNVEV (reference sequence). CDR3 length: 13 amino acids.

The V call is TRBV2, the J call TRBJ1-5; perhaps TRBD1 as D (6 bases). Germline lookup yields CDR1 SNHLY and CDR2 FYNNEI. The CDR3 is made up of 13 amino acids. Trimming removed 7 bases from V and 3 bases from J, with 10 bases in between. The CDR3 bases are TGTGCCAGCATGTGGGACACCAATCAGCCCCAGCATTTT. This codes for CASMWDTNQPQHF. The complete variable domain, with remaining parts taken from reference TRBV2 and TRBJ1-5, reads EPEVTQTPSHQVTQMGQEVILRCVPISNHLYFYWYRQILGQKVEFLVSFYNNEISEKSEIFDDQFSVERPDGSNFTLKIRSTKLEDSAMYFCASMWDTNQPQHFGDGTRLSIL.

V and J are TRBV19 and TRBJ2-1; 8 bases align to TRBD2. This CDR3 is 14 amino acids long. Germline V gene data show CDR1 as LNHDA and CDR2 as SQIVND (reference sequence). The V segment lost 4 bases and the J segment 8 bases; nucleotides outside the gene matches: 7. Written as DNA, the CDR3 is TGTGCCAGTAGTACCCGGGGGGGCTCCGATGAGCAGTTCTTC. It yields the protein CASSTRGGSDEQFF.

The chain recombines TRBV10-2 with TRBJ1-2; 8 bases align to TRBD1. Germline CDR1 and CDR2: WSHSY and SAAADI. The V gene end was trimmed by 6 bases and the J gene end by 0 bases; junction bases not matched to a gene: 9. This CDR3 contains 16 residues. CDR3 in DNA: TGCGCCAGCAGGGAAGCAGGACAGGGAGCTAACTATGGCTACACCTTC. Its translation: CASREAGQGANYGYTF.

The CDR3 sequence: CATSDSRTGLNEQFF. The CDR3 DNA reads TGTGCCACCAGTGATTCGCGTACAGGGCTGAATGAGCAGTTCTTC. The rearrangement uses TRBV24-1 and TRBJ2-1; a possible D gene is TRBD1 (6 bases). Germline values: CDR1 KGHDR, CDR2 SFDVKD. The CDR3 runs 15 residues. The germline V and J ends were trimmed by 2 bases and 7 bases, with 14 bases remaining between them.

The rearrangement links TRBV5-1 to TRBJ1-1; 11 bases line up with TRBD1. The CDR3 covers 16 residues. V shed 4 bases, J shed 1 base, and the junction held 6 bases outside the gene matches. Per germline, CDR1 SGHRS and CDR2 YFSETQ. CDR3 coding DNA: TGCGCCAGCAGCCCCACCGGGACAGGGGGGAACACTGAAGCTTTCTTT. This sequence encodes CASSPTGTGGNTEAFF. The full variable domain, rest sourced from reference TRBV5-1 and TRBJ1-1, is KAGVTQTPRYLIKTRGQQVTLSCSPISGHRSVSWYQQTPGQGLQFLFEYFSETQRNKGNFPGRFSGRQFSNSRSEMNVSTLELGDSALYLCASSPTGTGGNTEAFFGQGTRLTVV.

This chain uses TRBV2 with TRBJ2-1, with 9 bases identical to TRBD1. Germline assignment: CDR1 SNHLY and CDR2 FYNNEI. The CDR3 sequence is 15 residues long. The trim removed 6 bases at V and 7 bases at J, leaving 10 bases unmatched. CDR3 amino acids: CASSEQGAPGNEQFF. CDR3 sequence (DNA): TGTGCCAGCAGCGAACAGGGGGCACCAGGTAATGAGCAGTTCTTC.